A selection of T cell receptor beta chains follows, all from one sample in a study of T cell responses to AZD1222 COVID-19 vaccine. Assay used: immunoSEQ multiplex PCR; TCRdb lists only in-frame clones, some missing. The sample holds roughly 180,000 clones, approximately 94% seen once. This specimen was peripheral blood, taken 28 days after the second AZD1222 dose. The receptors here all came from an adult who received the AZD1222 COVID-19 vaccine. CDR3s include the opening cysteine and the closing phenylalanine or tryptophan. A D gene is named only where the DNA matches it firmly. A clone size is listed for some rows: how often the clone was seen (once, few, many), or a class if it is expanded.

j_call	v_call	clone_size	d_call	cdr3_nt	cdr3_aa
TRBJ1-4	TRBV5-5	-	-	TGTGCCAGCAGCTTAGGCACAGGGAGCGAAAAACTGTTTTTT	CASSLGTGSEKLFF
TRBJ1-1	TRBV12-5	-	TRBD1	TGTGCTAGTGGTTTGGTCCAGGGGGTGATTGCTGAAGCTTTCTTT	CASGLVQGVIAEAFF
TRBJ1-6	TRBV13	-	-	TGTGCCAGCAGCCCCGCGAGACAAGCCTATAATTCACCCCTCCACTTT	CASSPARQAYNSPLHF
TRBJ1-5	TRBV2	-	TRBD1	TGTGCCAGCAGGGGGACAGGGGGAGGCAATCAGCCCCAGCATTTT	CASRGTGGGNQPQHF
TRBJ1-5	TRBV6-5	-	TRBD1	TGTGCCAGCAGTCCGGACAGGGGGAATCAGCCCCAGCATTTT	CASSPDRGNQPQHF
TRBJ2-3	TRBV19	-	TRBD1	TGTGCCAGTAGTGACCGGGACAGTAGCACAGATACGCAGTATTTT	CASSDRDSSTDTQYF
TRBJ1-2	TRBV27	-	-	TGTGCCAGCAGGGGACGGGAAGCCTATGGCTACACCTTC	CASRGREAYGYTF
TRBJ1-5	TRBV19	-	-	TGTGCCAGTAGTATAGATGAGGGATCTAAGCAGCCCCAGCATTTT	CASSIDEGSKQPQHF
TRBJ2-1	TRBV10-1	-	TRBD2	TGCGCCACCCAATCTAGCGGGAACAATGAGCAGTTCTTC	CATQSSGNNEQFF
TRBJ1-4	TRBV6-5	-	-	TGTGCCAGCAGTTACTCAGCAGGGGCCGATGAAAAACTGTTTTTT	CASSYSAGADEKLFF
TRBJ2-7	TRBV6-2/TRBV6-3	-	-	TGTGCCAGCAGTTACCTACCGCCTGAGGAGAGCTCCTACGAGCAGTACTTC	CASSYLPPEESSYEQYF
TRBJ1-6	TRBV5-6	-	-	TGTGCCAGCAGCCTTAGGGGACGGTCACCCCTCCACTTT	CASSLRGRSPLHF
TRBJ1-1	TRBV18	-	-	TGTGCCAGCTCACCGTTGCCGAGGAACACTGAAGCTTTCTTT	CASSPLPRNTEAFF
TRBJ1-4	TRBV3-1/TRBV3-2	-	-	TGTGCCAGCAGCCAAGAGACCCTGTCGAGTAAACTGTTTTTT	CASSQETLSSKLFF
TRBJ1-2	TRBV4-3	-	-	TGCGCCAGCAGCCATGGGGGAGGTGGCTACACCTTC	CASSHGGGGYTF
TRBJ1-5	TRBV2	-	-	TGTGCCAGCAGTGAAGAAACGGGACGTAGCAATCAGCCCCAGCATTTT	CASSEETGRSNQPQHF
TRBJ1-1	TRBV6-5	-	-	TGTGCCAGCAGTCCCTCCCTTACTGAAGCTTTCTTT	CASSPSLTEAFF
TRBJ1-1	TRBV6-6	-	-	TGTGCCAGCAGTCAGTCCCCGGGGGGGACTGAAGCTTTCTTT	CASSQSPGGTEAFF
TRBJ1-2	TRBV2	-	TRBD1	TGTGCCAGCAGTGGAGACCAGGGGGCTCAGGGCTACACCTTC	CASSGDQGAQGYTF
TRBJ1-5	TRBV28	-	-	TGTGCCAGCAGTTTACATCGGGGGTTCAATCAGCCCCAGCATTTT	CASSLHRGFNQPQHF
TRBJ1-1	TRBV18	-	-	TGTGCCAGCACCCGGACGAACACTGAAGCTTTCTTT	CASTRTNTEAFF
TRBJ2-2	TRBV6-2/TRBV6-3	-	TRBD2	TGTGCCAGCAGCCCCCCCGGGGGGATCACCGGGGAGCTGTTTTTT	CASSPPGGITGELFF
TRBJ2-3	TRBV28	-	TRBD1	TGTGCCAGCAGTTCCGGACAGGGGTCCACAGATACGCAGTATTTT	CASSSGQGSTDTQYF
TRBJ2-6	TRBV7-9	once	TRBD2	TGTGCCAGCAGCGAGACGGGGGGTTACTCTGGGGCCAACGTCCTGACTTTC	CASSETGGYSGANVLTF
TRBJ1-2	TRBV25-1	-	-	TGTGCCAGCCGGGCCGCGGGGGCTGACTATGGCTACACCTTC	CASRAAGADYGYTF
TRBJ1-1	TRBV11-3	once	-	TGTGCCAGCAGCTTGTTGAGGGAGGGCACTGAAGCTTTCTTT	CASSLLREGTEAFF
TRBJ1-4	TRBV27	-	-	TGTGCCAGCAGTCCCGCCGGGGCCTTTAATGAAAAACTGTTTTTT	CASSPAGAFNEKLFF
TRBJ2-3	TRBV14	-	TRBD2	TGTGCCAGCAGCATGACTAGCGGGGGACCGGATACGCAGTATTTT	CASSMTSGGPDTQYF
TRBJ1-1	TRBV12-3/TRBV12-4	few	-	TGTGCCAGCAGTTTGAAGGGAGCAGCTGAAGCTTTCTTT	CASSLKGAAEAFF
TRBJ1-1	TRBV11-2	few	TRBD1	TGTGCCAGCAGCGGGGCCGGTCGGACAGGGAACACTGAAGCTTTCTTT	CASSGAGRTGNTEAFF
TRBJ1-3	TRBV2	-	-	TGTGCCAGCAGTGTGGACATCAGCTCTGGAAACACCATATATTTT	CASSVDISSGNTIYF
TRBJ1-5	TRBV12-3/TRBV12-4	-	-	TGTGCCAGCAGCCCCCACCCCGACTGGGGGATGCATTTT	CASSPHPDWGMHF
TRBJ1-3	TRBV18	-	-	TGTGCCAGCTCCGTCGAGCGTCTACGGGACTCTGGAAACACCATATATTTT	CASSVERLRDSGNTIYF
TRBJ1-4	TRBV4-2	-	TRBD1	TGTGCCAGCAGCCGAGGGGCCATACAGGGGATCCCTCTTCTTTGGGAAAAACTGTTTTTT	CASSRGAIQGIPLLWEKLFF
TRBJ2-2	TRBV18	-	TRBD1	TGTGCCAGCCAAAACCGAGGGACAGGGGCGACCGGGGAGCTGTTTTTT	CASQNRGTGATGELFF
TRBJ1-1	TRBV19	-	-	TGTGCCAGTAGTGTGACCGCGGGCACTGAAGCTTTCTTT	CASSVTAGTEAFF
TRBJ2-3	TRBV27	-	-	TGTGCCAGCAGTTTATACAGGGTTGCAGATACGCAGTATTTT	CASSLYRVADTQYF
TRBJ2-1	TRBV9	-	-	TGTGCCAGCAGCGTGTTGGGGGCGGACAATGAGCAGTTCTTC	CASSVLGADNEQFF
TRBJ1-5	TRBV10-3	-	TRBD1	TGTGCCATCAGTGTTACAGGGGGCAATCAGCCCCAGCATTTT	CAISVTGGNQPQHF
TRBJ1-1	TRBV10-3	few	TRBD1	TGTGCCATCAGTGGGACAGGGGGGCTCATGAACACTGAAGCTTTCTTT	CAISGTGGLMNTEAFF
TRBJ1-4	TRBV10-1	-	-	TGCGCCAGCCGTGGGGGCGAAGCTAATGAAAAACTGTTTTTT	CASRGGEANEKLFF
TRBJ1-5	TRBV6-6	-	-	TGTGCCAGCAGGCCTACAGTTGGGGGTCAGCCCCAGCATTTT	CASRPTVGGQPQHF
TRBJ1-4	TRBV6-5	-	-	TGTGCCAGCACCTCCCACGGTACGGATAATGAAAAACTGTTTTTT	CASTSHGTDNEKLFF
TRBJ1-1	TRBV7-2	-	-	TGTGCCAGCAGCTTAGTCCCCCCGGATACTGAAGCTTTCTTT	CASSLVPPDTEAFF
TRBJ2-2	TRBV7-7	-	TRBD1	TGTGCTAGCAGCCTAGGGACAGGGAGCACCGGGGAGCTGTTTTTT	CASSLGTGSTGELFF
TRBJ2-5	TRBV7-2	-	-	TGTGCCAGCAGCTTCCAAGAGACCCAGTACTTC	CASSFQETQYF
TRBJ2-1	TRBV5-1	once	-	TGCGCCAGCAGCGGGGACGGAAGCTCCTACAATGAGCAGTTCTTC	CASSGDGSSYNEQFF
TRBJ1-5	TRBV11-2	-	TRBD1	TGTGCCAGCAGCGTAGAGGGGACAGTTGGGAGTCAGCCCCAGCATTTT	CASSVEGTVGSQPQHF
TRBJ2-3	TRBV15	-	TRBD1	TGTGCCACCAGCAGAGTCGGGACAGCCACAGATACGCAGTATTTT	CATSRVGTATDTQYF
TRBJ1-4	TRBV10-2	-	-	TGCGCCAGCAGTGATCGGAGGACAACTAATGAAAAACTGTTTTTT	CASSDRRTTNEKLFF
TRBJ1-2	TRBV5-4	-	TRBD1	TGTGCCAGCAGCTTGGGACTAGACAGGGCCTATGGCTACACCTTC	CASSLGLDRAYGYTF
TRBJ1-5	TRBV28	-	-	TGTGCCAGCAGTTTGATCCCAGGCCTCAATCAGCCCCAGCATTTT	CASSLIPGLNQPQHF
TRBJ1-2	TRBV28	-	TRBD1	TGTGCCAGCAGTGCCCCATCTGGGACAGGGAACGGCTACACCTTC	CASSAPSGTGNGYTF
TRBJ2-7	TRBV5-6	-	-	TGTGCCAGCAGCTTACGGACTTTAAGCTCCTACGAGCAGTACTTC	CASSLRTLSSYEQYF
TRBJ2-1	TRBV20-1	-	-	TGCAGTGCTAGTAGTCCAGCTAGTTACAATGAGCAGTTCTTC	CSASSPASYNEQFF
TRBJ1-4	TRBV19	-	-	TGTGCCAGTAGTCCTTCGAGGGAGAGGGAAAAACTGTTTTTT	CASSPSREREKLFF
TRBJ1-2	TRBV2	-	TRBD1	TGTGCCAGCCTTGACCCCGGACAGGTCATGTGGGGCTACACCTTC	CASLDPGQVMWGYTF